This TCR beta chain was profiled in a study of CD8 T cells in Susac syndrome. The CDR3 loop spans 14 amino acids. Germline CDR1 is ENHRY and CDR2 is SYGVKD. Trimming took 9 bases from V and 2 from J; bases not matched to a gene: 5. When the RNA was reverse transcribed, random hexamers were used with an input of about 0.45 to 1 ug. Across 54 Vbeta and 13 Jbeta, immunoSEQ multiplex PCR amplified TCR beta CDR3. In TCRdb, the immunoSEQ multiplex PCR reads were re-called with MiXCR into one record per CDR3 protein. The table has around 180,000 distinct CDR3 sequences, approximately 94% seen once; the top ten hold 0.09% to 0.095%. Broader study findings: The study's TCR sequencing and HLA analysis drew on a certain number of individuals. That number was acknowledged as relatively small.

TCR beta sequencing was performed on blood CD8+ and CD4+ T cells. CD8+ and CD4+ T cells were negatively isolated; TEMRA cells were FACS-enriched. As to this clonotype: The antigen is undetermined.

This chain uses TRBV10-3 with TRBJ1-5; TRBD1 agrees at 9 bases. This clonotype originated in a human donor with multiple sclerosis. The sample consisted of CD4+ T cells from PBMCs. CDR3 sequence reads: CAIKQGAGNQPQHF. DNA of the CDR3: TGTGCCATAAAACAGGGGGCCGGCAATCAGCCCCAGCATTTT.